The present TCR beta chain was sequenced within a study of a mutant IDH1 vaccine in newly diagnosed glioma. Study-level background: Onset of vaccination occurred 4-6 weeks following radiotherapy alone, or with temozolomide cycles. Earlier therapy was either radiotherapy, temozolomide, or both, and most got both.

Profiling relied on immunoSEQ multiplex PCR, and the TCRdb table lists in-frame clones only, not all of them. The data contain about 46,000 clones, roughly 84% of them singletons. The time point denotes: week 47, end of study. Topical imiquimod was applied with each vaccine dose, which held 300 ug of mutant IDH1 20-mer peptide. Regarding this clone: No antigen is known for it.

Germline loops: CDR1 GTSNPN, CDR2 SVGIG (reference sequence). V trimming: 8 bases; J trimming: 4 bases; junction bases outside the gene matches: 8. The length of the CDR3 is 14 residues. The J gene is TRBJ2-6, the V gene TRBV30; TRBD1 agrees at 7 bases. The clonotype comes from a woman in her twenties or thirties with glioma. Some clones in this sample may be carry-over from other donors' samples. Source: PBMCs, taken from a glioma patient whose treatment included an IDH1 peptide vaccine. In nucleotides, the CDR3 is TGTGCCGGGAATACAGGGGCCGGGGCCAACGTCCTGACTTTC. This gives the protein CAGNTGAGANVLTF. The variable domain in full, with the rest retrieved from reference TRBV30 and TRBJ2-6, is SQTIHQWPATLVQPVGSPLSLECTVEGTSNPNLYWYRQAAGRGLQLLFYSVGIGQISSEVPQNLSASRPQDRQFILSSKKLLLSDSGFYLCAGNTGAGANVLTFGAGSRLTVL.